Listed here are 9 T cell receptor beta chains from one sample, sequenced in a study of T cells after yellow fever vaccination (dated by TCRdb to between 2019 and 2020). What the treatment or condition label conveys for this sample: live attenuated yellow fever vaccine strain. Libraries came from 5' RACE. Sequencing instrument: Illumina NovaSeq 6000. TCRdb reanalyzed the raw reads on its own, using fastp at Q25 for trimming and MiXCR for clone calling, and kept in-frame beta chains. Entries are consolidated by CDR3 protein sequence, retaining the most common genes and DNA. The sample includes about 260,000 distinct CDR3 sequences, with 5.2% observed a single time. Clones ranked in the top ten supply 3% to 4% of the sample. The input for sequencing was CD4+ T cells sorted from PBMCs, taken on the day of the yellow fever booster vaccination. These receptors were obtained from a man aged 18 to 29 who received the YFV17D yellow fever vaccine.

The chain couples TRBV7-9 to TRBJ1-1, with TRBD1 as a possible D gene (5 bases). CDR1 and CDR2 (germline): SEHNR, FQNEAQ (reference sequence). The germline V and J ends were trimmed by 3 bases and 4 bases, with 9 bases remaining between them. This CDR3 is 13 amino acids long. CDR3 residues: CASSFDSTTEAFF. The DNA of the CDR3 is TGTGCCAGCAGCTTTGACAGCACCACTGAAGCTTTCTTT.

Written as DNA, the CDR3 is TGTGCCAGCAGCTTAAAAGTTGGAGACTCGTACGAGCAGTACTTC. This encodes CASSLKVGDSYEQYF. The chain uses TRBV7-2 and TRBJ2-7; D not resolved. The ends were cut back, 2 bases at V and 4 bases at J, with 15 bases in the middle. CDR3 size: 15 residues. Germline assignment: CDR1 SGHTA and CDR2 FQGNSA. Full variable domain (remainder filled in from reference TRBV7-2 and TRBJ2-7): GAGVSQSPSNKVTEKGKDVELRCDPISGHTALYWYRQSLGQGLEFLIYFQGNSAPDKSGLPSDRFSAERTGGSVSTLTIQRTQQEDSAVYLCASSLKVGDSYEQYFGPGTRLTVT.

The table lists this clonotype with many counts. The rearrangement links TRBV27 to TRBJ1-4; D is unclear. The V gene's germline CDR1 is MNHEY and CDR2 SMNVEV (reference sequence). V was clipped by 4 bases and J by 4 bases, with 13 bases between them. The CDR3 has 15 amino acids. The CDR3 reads CASSSGGRGNEKLFF. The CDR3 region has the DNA TGTGCCAGCAGTTCGGGTGGCCGGGGTAATGAAAAACTGTTTTTT.

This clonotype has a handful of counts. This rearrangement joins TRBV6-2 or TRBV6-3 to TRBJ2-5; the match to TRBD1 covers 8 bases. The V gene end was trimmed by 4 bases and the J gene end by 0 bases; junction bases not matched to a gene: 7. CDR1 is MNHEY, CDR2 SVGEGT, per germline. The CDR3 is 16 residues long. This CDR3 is CASSFGQGQYQETQYF. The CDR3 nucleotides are TGTGCCAGCAGTTTTGGACAGGGACAGTACCAAGAGACCCAGTACTTC.

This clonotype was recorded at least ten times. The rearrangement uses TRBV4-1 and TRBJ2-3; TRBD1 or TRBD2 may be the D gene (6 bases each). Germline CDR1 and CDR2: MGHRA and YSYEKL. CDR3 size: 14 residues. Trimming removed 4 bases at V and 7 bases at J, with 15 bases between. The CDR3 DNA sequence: TGCGCCAGCAGCCTTCGATGGGGGGCTAATACGCAGTATTTT. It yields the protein CASSLRWGANTQYF.

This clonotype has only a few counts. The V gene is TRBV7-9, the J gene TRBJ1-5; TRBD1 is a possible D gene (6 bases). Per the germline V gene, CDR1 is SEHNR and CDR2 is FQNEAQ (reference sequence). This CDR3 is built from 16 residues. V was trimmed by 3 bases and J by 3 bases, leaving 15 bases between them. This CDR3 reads CASSFGGGGINQPQHF. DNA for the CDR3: TGTGCCAGCAGCTTTGGGGGCGGGGGGATCAATCAGCCCCAGCATTTT.

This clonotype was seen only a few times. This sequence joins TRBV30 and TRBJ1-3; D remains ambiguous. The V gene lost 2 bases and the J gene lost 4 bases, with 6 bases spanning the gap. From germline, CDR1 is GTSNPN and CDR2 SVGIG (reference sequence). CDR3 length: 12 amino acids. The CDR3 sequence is CAWSPIGNTIYF. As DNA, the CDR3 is TGTGCCTGGAGTCCCATCGGAAACACCATATATTTT.

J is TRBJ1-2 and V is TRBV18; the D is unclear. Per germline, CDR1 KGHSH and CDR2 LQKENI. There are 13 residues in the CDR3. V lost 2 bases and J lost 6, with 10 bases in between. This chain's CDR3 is CASSPVEGNGYTF. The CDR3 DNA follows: TGTGCCAGCTCACCAGTTGAGGGAAATGGCTACACCTTC. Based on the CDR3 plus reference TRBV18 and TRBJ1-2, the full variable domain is NAGVMQNPRHLVRRRGQEARLRCSPMKGHSHVYWYRQLPEEGLKFMVYLQKENIIDESGMPKERFSAEFPKEGPSILRIQQVVRGDSAAYFCASSPVEGNGYTFGSGTRLTVV.

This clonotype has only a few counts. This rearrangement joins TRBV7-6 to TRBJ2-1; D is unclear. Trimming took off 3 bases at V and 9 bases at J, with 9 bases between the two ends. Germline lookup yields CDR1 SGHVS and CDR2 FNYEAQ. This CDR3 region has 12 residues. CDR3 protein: CASSLTAGEQFF. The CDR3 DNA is TGTGCCAGCAGCTTGACTGCCGGTGAGCAGTTCTTC.